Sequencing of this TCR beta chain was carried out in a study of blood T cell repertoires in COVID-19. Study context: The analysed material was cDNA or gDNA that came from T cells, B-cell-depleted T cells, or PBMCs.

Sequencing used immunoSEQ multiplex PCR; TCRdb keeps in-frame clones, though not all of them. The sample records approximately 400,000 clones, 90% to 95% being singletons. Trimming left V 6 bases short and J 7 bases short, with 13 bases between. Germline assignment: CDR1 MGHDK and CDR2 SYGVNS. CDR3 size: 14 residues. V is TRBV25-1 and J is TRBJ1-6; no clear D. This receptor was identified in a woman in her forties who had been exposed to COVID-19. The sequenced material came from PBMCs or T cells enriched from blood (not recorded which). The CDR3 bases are TGTGCCAGCAGCCCTGGGCCGGCCAATTCACCCCTCCACTTT. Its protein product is CASSPGPANSPLHF.